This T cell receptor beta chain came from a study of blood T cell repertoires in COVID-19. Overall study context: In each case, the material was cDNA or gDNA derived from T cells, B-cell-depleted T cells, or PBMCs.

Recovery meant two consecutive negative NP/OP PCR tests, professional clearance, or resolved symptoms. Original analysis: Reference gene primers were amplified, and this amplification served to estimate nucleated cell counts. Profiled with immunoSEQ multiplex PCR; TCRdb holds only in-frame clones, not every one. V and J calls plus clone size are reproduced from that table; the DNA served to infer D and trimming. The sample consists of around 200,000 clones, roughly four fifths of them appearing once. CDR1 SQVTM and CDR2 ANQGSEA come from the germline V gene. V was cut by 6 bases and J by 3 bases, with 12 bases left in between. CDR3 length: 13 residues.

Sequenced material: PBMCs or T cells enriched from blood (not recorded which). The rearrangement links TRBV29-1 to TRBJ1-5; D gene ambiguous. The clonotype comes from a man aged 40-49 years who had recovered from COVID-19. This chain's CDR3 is CSVSLTDNQPQHF. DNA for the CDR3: TGCAGCGTCAGTCTTACAGACAATCAGCCCCAGCATTTT.